This note documents a single T cell receptor beta chain sequence. What it binds is unknown. The CDR3 runs to 15 residues. From germline, CDR1 is MDHEN and CDR2 SYDVKM. Trimming took off 5 bases at V and 6 bases at J, with 19 bases between the two ends. This entry is derived from a study of response to subunit inactivated influenza vaccine. Findings of the study overall: The authors suggested that few new T cells are recruited per seasonal influenza vaccination.

TCRdb called the RT-PCR reads again in MiXCR, with one record for every CDR3 protein. Of roughly 780,000 distinct CDR3 sequences listed, around a sixth were seen once; the top ten hold about 11%. The origin of this receptor is a man aged 45-60 years who received an inactivated influenza vaccine. The V and J genes are TRBV28 and TRBJ1-2, with D perhaps TRBD1 (5 bases). The sample here was PBMCs from blood, taken 4 to 6 days after vaccination. The CDR3 region has the DNA TGTGCCAGCAGTCCCTTCTTGACAGCCGTCCATGGCTACACCTTC. It encodes CASSPFLTAVHGYTF.